The clone carrying this T cell receptor (beta chain) was observed a few times. Its specificity is not known. V dropped 4 bases and J dropped 0 bases, with 15 bases sitting between them. The CDR3 sequence is 16 residues long. Germline V gene data show CDR1 as SEHNR and CDR2 as FQNEAQ (reference sequence). This record comes from a study of T-cell memory formation after mild COVID-19. The TCR alpha and TCR beta cDNA libraries, bearing sample barcodes and UMIs, were generated by 5'RACE using constant-segment primers. One entry per CDR3 protein results from TCRdb running MiXCR on the 5' RACE reads. The sample lists 300,000 to 400,000 distinct CDR3 sequences; over 10% were seen once. Findings and limits, study-wide: Some clones that responded turned up in pre-infection memory, which suggests that cross-reactive memory joined in.

This TCR was sampled from a man between 18 and 35 years old who had mild COVID-19 (a few samples of this study predate the infection). Cell type and time point are not known. Sequences were obtained from PBMCs or a T cell subset sorted from them (not recorded which). V is TRBV7-9 and J is TRBJ1-1; D possibly corresponds to TRBD1 (5 bases). This CDR3 is CASSSLRTSLNTEAFF. In DNA, the CDR3 is TGTGCCAGCAGCTCCCTACGGACAAGTTTGAACACTGAAGCTTTCTTT.